The clone carrying this T cell receptor beta chain was detected many times. What it binds is not known. The data belong to a study of neurological immune-mediated disorders. Study details: Of around 35 multiple sclerosis patients, about 31 were relapsing-remitting and 3 secondary progressive. Study outcomes and limitations: There were no CDR3 amino acid sequences shared by expanded clones across subjects, a result suggesting private repertoires in all groups. TCR clonal expansion peaked in HTLV-1-associated myelopathy patients and was lowest in multiple sclerosis patients.

The CDR3 runs to 14 residues. Germline V gene lookup returns CDR1 SEHNR and CDR2 FQNEAQ (reference sequence). Trimming removed 5 bases from V and 2 bases from J, with 12 bases in between. Each CDR3 protein gets one entry after TCRdb re-called the 5' RACE reads with MiXCR. The data contain some 33,000 distinct CDR3 sequences, approximately 1.4% of them singletons. The sequence came from a woman between 25 and 40 years old with multiple sclerosis. Sequencing used PBMCs. The chain links TRBV7-9 to TRBJ2-5, with unresolved D. CDR3 loop: CASSQGGIQETQYF. In nucleotides, the CDR3 is TGTGCCAGCAGCCAAGGTGGGATACAAGAGACCCAGTACTTC.